This T cell receptor beta chain came from a study of Ad26.COV2.S vaccination and SARS-CoV-2 variants. Study in general: Among those in the COV1001 Ad26.COV2.S trial arm was the donor.

Treatment of the sample: 15 to 20 received Ad26.COV2.S at low or high dose, single or two shots; about 5 received placebo; per-sample allocation not given. Day 63 following the first vaccine or placebo injection was when the samples were taken. Trimming removed 4 bases from V and 7 bases from J, with 14 bases in between. Germline CDR1 and CDR2: SGDLS and YYNGEE. This CDR3 is built from 14 residues. This clone has just a few counts. Sequencing was performed with immunoSEQ multiplex PCR; in TCRdb, only in-frame clones are kept and a portion is missing. The sample consists of about 420,000 clones, over 75% of them appearing once.

The chain recombines TRBV9 with TRBJ2-2; D ambiguous. Material: peripheral blood, obtained in a trial of Ad26.COV2.S vaccine versus placebo. This TCR was sampled from a person aged 18-60 years who received the Ad26.COV2.S COVID-19 vaccine or a placebo. CDR3 coding DNA: TGTGCCAGCAGCCCATCCGCGAGTTTCGGGGAGCTGTTTTTT. Translating gives CASSPSASFGELFF.